This is a list of T cell receptor beta chains from one sample in a study of shared clonotypes between healthy human individuals. Some clones are missing from TCRdb's copy, which holds only in-frame ones; the method was immunoSEQ multiplex PCR. The sample lists about 2,500,000 clones; over 85% were seen once. Source material: naive CD4+ T cells sorted from blood. The source of these receptors is a man between 18 and 35 years old in good health. CDR3s include the opening cysteine and the closing phenylalanine or tryptophan. Fields, in order: V gene, D gene, clone size, J gene, CDR3 protein, CDR3 DNA. The D gene is left open where the match is weak. Clone sizes are given selectively: once, few, many, or a class where the clone is expanded.

v_gene: TRBV7-3; d_gene: TRBD1; abundance: -; j_gene: TRBJ2-3; CDR3aa: CASSSDRLTDTQYF; CDR3nt: TGTGCCAGCAGCTCGGACAGGCTCACAGATACGCAGTATTTT
v_gene: TRBV19; d_gene: -; abundance: -; j_gene: TRBJ1-2; CDR3aa: CASSMVGQGTSGYTF; CDR3nt: TGTGCCAGTAGTATGGTCGGGCAGGGGACCTCTGGCTACACCTTC
v_gene: TRBV7-2; d_gene: -; abundance: -; j_gene: TRBJ2-3; CDR3aa: CASSFGRTKDTQYF; CDR3nt: TGTGCCAGCAGCTTTGGACGTACCAAGGATACGCAGTATTTT
v_gene: TRBV6-1; d_gene: -; abundance: -; j_gene: TRBJ2-7; CDR3aa: CATEKVGVHEQYF; CDR3nt: TGTGCCACCGAGAAGGTAGGGGTTCACGAGCAGTACTTC
v_gene: TRBV11-2; d_gene: -; abundance: -; j_gene: TRBJ1-6; CDR3aa: CASSLDRGVGASPLHF; CDR3nt: TGTGCCAGCAGCTTAGATCGCGGAGTCGGGGCCTCACCCCTCCACTTT
v_gene: TRBV12-5; d_gene: TRBD1; abundance: once; j_gene: TRBJ2-3; CDR3aa: CASGPGQGTDTQYF; CDR3nt: TGTGCTAGTGGCCCGGGACAGGGCACAGATACGCAGTATTTT
v_gene: TRBV9; d_gene: TRBD2; abundance: -; j_gene: TRBJ2-7; CDR3aa: CASSVGSGGTGDGYEQYF; CDR3nt: TGTGCCAGCAGCGTAGGATCCGGGGGGACGGGAGATGGGTACGAGCAGTACTTC
v_gene: TRBV6-1; d_gene: TRBD1; abundance: -; j_gene: TRBJ1-2; CDR3aa: CASRTPGDRYYGYTF; CDR3nt: TGTGCCAGCAGGACCCCCGGGGACAGATACTATGGCTACACCTTC
v_gene: TRBV29-1; d_gene: TRBD1; abundance: -; j_gene: TRBJ2-7; CDR3aa: CSVEDRGQGYEQYF; CDR3nt: TGCAGCGTTGAAGATCGGGGACAGGGCTACGAGCAGTACTTC
v_gene: TRBV18; d_gene: -; abundance: -; j_gene: TRBJ2-3; CDR3aa: CASSQSDFTDTQYF; CDR3nt: TGTGCCAGCTCACAATCCGACTTCACAGATACGCAGTATTTT
v_gene: TRBV19; d_gene: -; abundance: -; j_gene: TRBJ2-7; CDR3aa: CASSILGEPYYEQYF; CDR3nt: TGTGCCAGTAGTATCCTCGGGGAGCCGTACTACGAGCAGTACTTC
v_gene: TRBV5-1; d_gene: -; abundance: -; j_gene: TRBJ2-7; CDR3aa: CASSLGGGYEQYF; CDR3nt: TGCGCCAGCAGCTTGGGAGGGGGGTACGAGCAGTACTTC
v_gene: TRBV6-1; d_gene: -; abundance: -; j_gene: TRBJ1-2; CDR3aa: CASTFGLDQMSGYTF; CDR3nt: TGTGCCAGCACTTTCGGCCTAGATCAAATGTCTGGCTACACCTTC
v_gene: TRBV10-3; d_gene: -; abundance: -; j_gene: TRBJ2-5; CDR3aa: CAISPTAFQETQYF; CDR3nt: TGTGCCATCAGCCCGACAGCTTTTCAAGAGACCCAGTACTTC
v_gene: TRBV5-1; d_gene: -; abundance: -; j_gene: TRBJ2-3; CDR3aa: CASSLAGQAEGTQYF; CDR3nt: TGCGCCAGCAGCTTGGCGGGGCAGGCCGAGGGTACGCAGTATTTT
v_gene: TRBV9; d_gene: TRBD2; abundance: -; j_gene: TRBJ2-3; CDR3aa: CASSESGSSPADTQYF; CDR3nt: TGTGCCAGCAGCGAAAGCGGGAGCTCACCCGCAGATACGCAGTATTTT
v_gene: TRBV10-3; d_gene: TRBD2; abundance: -; j_gene: TRBJ2-5; CDR3aa: CAISRGLEETQYF; CDR3nt: TGTGCCATCAGTCGTGGACTAGAAGAGACCCAGTACTTC
v_gene: TRBV9; d_gene: TRBD2; abundance: -; j_gene: TRBJ2-1; CDR3aa: CASAGGLAGFRGEQFF; CDR3nt: TGTGCCAGCGCCGGAGGGCTAGCGGGTTTTCGAGGTGAGCAGTTCTTC
v_gene: TRBV7-2; d_gene: TRBD1; abundance: -; j_gene: TRBJ1-3; CDR3aa: CASSQTSLTGVGNTIYF; CDR3nt: TGTGCCAGCAGCCAAACCTCTCTGACAGGGGTTGGAAACACCATATATTTT
v_gene: TRBV7-2; d_gene: -; abundance: -; j_gene: TRBJ2-5; CDR3aa: CASSPRGAPPLTQYF; CDR3nt: TGTGCCAGCAGCCCACGGGGGGCCCCTCCGTTGACCCAGTACTTC
v_gene: TRBV7-2; d_gene: TRBD2; abundance: -; j_gene: TRBJ2-7; CDR3aa: CASSLDLAGGAYEQYF; CDR3nt: TGTGCCAGCAGCTTAGACCTAGCGGGAGGAGCCTACGAGCAGTACTTC
v_gene: TRBV30; d_gene: -; abundance: -; j_gene: TRBJ2-5; CDR3aa: CAWSVPHVWGETQYF; CDR3nt: TGTGCCTGGAGTGTTCCACATGTTTGGGGGGAGACCCAGTACTTC
v_gene: TRBV6-5; d_gene: TRBD1; abundance: -; j_gene: TRBJ2-2; CDR3aa: CASSSTGENTGELFF; CDR3nt: TGTGCCAGCAGTTCGACAGGGGAGAACACCGGGGAGCTGTTTTTT
v_gene: TRBV29-1; d_gene: TRBD1; abundance: -; j_gene: TRBJ2-5; CDR3aa: CSVVTGPGETQYF; CDR3nt: TGCAGCGTTGTGACAGGGCCTGGAGAGACCCAGTACTTC
v_gene: TRBV10-3; d_gene: TRBD1; abundance: -; j_gene: TRBJ1-2; CDR3aa: CAIRPDRGHNYGYTF; CDR3nt: TGTGCCATCAGACCCGACAGGGGTCATAACTATGGCTACACCTTC
v_gene: TRBV18; d_gene: TRBD1; abundance: -; j_gene: TRBJ1-2; CDR3aa: CASSPGGTYGYTF; CDR3nt: TGTGCCAGCTCCCCAGGGGGGACTTATGGCTACACCTTC
v_gene: TRBV6-6; d_gene: -; abundance: -; j_gene: TRBJ1-2; CDR3aa: CASSYGGGYTF; CDR3nt: TGTGCCAGCAGTTACGGCGGTGGCTACACCTTC
v_gene: TRBV19; d_gene: -; abundance: once; j_gene: TRBJ2-6; CDR3aa: CASTRLLQGGSGANVLTF; CDR3nt: TGTGCCAGTACTAGGTTATTGCAGGGAGGCTCTGGGGCCAACGTCCTGACTTTC
v_gene: TRBV7-2; d_gene: -; abundance: -; j_gene: TRBJ1-4; CDR3aa: CASSLEGGRVTNEKLFF; CDR3nt: TGTGCCAGCAGCTTAGAGGGGGGGCGCGTCACTAATGAAAAACTGTTTTTT
v_gene: TRBV18; d_gene: TRBD1; abundance: -; j_gene: TRBJ1-4; CDR3aa: CASSPGTGLNEKLFF; CDR3nt: TGTGCCAGCTCACCGGGGACAGGCCTTAATGAAAAACTGTTTTTT
v_gene: TRBV7-9; d_gene: -; abundance: -; j_gene: TRBJ2-2; CDR3aa: CASSFAGGVGTGELFF; CDR3nt: TGTGCCAGCAGCTTTGCCGGGGGCGTAGGGACCGGGGAGCTGTTTTTT
v_gene: TRBV6-1; d_gene: TRBD1; abundance: -; j_gene: TRBJ2-7; CDR3aa: CASSEAKKGTGGKQYF; CDR3nt: TGTGCCAGCAGTGAAGCGAAAAAAGGGACAGGGGGCAAGCAGTACTTC
v_gene: TRBV10-3; d_gene: TRBD2; abundance: -; j_gene: TRBJ2-1; CDR3aa: CAISGLAGGDEQFF; CDR3nt: TGTGCCATCAGTGGACTAGCGGGGGGTGATGAGCAGTTCTTC
v_gene: TRBV5-1; d_gene: TRBD1; abundance: few; j_gene: TRBJ2-7; CDR3aa: CASSLEGTGGSYEQYF; CDR3nt: TGCGCCAGCAGCTTGGAGGGGACAGGGGGCTCCTACGAGCAGTACTTC
v_gene: TRBV19; d_gene: TRBD1; abundance: -; j_gene: TRBJ1-5; CDR3aa: CASSIRSDRGNQPQHF; CDR3nt: TGTGCCAGTAGTATAAGGTCCGACAGGGGCAATCAGCCCCAGCATTTT
v_gene: TRBV13; d_gene: -; abundance: -; j_gene: TRBJ2-4; CDR3aa: CASSLSGQKNIQYF; CDR3nt: TGTGCCAGCAGCTTAAGCGGGCAAAAAAACATTCAGTACTTC
v_gene: TRBV6-6; d_gene: -; abundance: -; j_gene: TRBJ1-1; CDR3aa: CASSYSVMTEAFF; CDR3nt: TGTGCCAGCAGTTACTCCGTGATGACTGAAGCTTTCTTT
v_gene: TRBV11-2; d_gene: -; abundance: -; j_gene: TRBJ2-7; CDR3aa: CASSLDSLAYEQYF; CDR3nt: TGTGCCAGCAGCCTGGACAGTTTAGCCTACGAGCAGTACTTC
v_gene: TRBV29-1; d_gene: -; abundance: -; j_gene: TRBJ1-1; CDR3aa: CSVEGTVNTEAFF; CDR3nt: TGCAGCGTTGAGGGGACGGTGAACACTGAAGCTTTCTTT
v_gene: TRBV25-1; d_gene: TRBD1; abundance: -; j_gene: TRBJ2-5; CDR3aa: CASSKGQGAVETQYF; CDR3nt: TGTGCCAGCAGTAAGGGACAGGGGGCGGTTGAGACCCAGTACTTC
v_gene: TRBV11-2; d_gene: -; abundance: -; j_gene: TRBJ2-5; CDR3aa: CASSLIDTQETQYF; CDR3nt: TGTGCCAGCAGCTTAATTGACACCCAAGAGACCCAGTACTTC
v_gene: TRBV27; d_gene: -; abundance: few; j_gene: TRBJ1-6; CDR3aa: CASSLQGIPYNSPLHF; CDR3nt: TGTGCCAGCAGTTTACAGGGGATCCCGTATAATTCACCCCTCCACTTT
v_gene: TRBV27; d_gene: -; abundance: -; j_gene: TRBJ1-1; CDR3aa: CASSRVRGSTEAFF; CDR3nt: TGTGCCAGCAGCCGAGTTCGGGGAAGCACTGAAGCTTTCTTT
v_gene: TRBV2; d_gene: -; abundance: once; j_gene: TRBJ1-4; CDR3aa: CASTAGTTRFATNEKLFF; CDR3nt: TGTGCCAGCACCGCCGGCACCACAAGATTTGCAACTAATGAAAAACTGTTTTTT
v_gene: TRBV10-3; d_gene: -; abundance: -; j_gene: TRBJ1-1; CDR3aa: CAISESNRDVTEAFF; CDR3nt: TGTGCCATCAGTGAGTCTAACAGGGACGTCACTGAAGCTTTCTTT
v_gene: TRBV5-6; d_gene: -; abundance: -; j_gene: TRBJ1-1; CDR3aa: CASSLVGTEAFF; CDR3nt: TGTGCCAGCAGCTTGGTCGGAACTGAAGCTTTCTTT
v_gene: TRBV18; d_gene: -; abundance: once; j_gene: TRBJ1-5; CDR3aa: CASSPLQVAPGSNQPQHF; CDR3nt: TGTGCCAGCTCACCACTTCAGGTTGCTCCGGGTAGCAATCAGCCCCAGCATTTT
v_gene: TRBV6-6; d_gene: TRBD1; abundance: -; j_gene: TRBJ2-1; CDR3aa: CASAVGQGIYNEQFF; CDR3nt: TGTGCCTCAGCAGTGGGACAGGGCATCTACAATGAGCAGTTCTTC
v_gene: TRBV7-6; d_gene: -; abundance: -; j_gene: TRBJ1-1; CDR3aa: CASSRLPNTEAFF; CDR3nt: TGTGCCAGCAGCCGACTGCCGAACACTGAAGCTTTCTTT